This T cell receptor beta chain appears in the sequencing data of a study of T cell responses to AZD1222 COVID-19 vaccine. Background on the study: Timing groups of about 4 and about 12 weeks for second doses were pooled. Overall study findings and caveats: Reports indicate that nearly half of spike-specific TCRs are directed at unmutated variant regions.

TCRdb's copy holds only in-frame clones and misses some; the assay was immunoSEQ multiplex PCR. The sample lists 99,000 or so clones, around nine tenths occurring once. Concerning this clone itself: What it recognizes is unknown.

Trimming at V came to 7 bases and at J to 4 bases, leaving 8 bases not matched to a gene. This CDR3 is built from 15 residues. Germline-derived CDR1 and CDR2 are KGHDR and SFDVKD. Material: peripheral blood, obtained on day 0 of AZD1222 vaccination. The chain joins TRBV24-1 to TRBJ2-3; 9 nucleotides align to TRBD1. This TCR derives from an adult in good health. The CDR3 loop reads CATRPTGGSADTQYF. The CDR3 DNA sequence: TGTGCCACCAGGCCGACAGGGGGTTCTGCAGATACGCAGTATTTT.